The 15 T cell receptor beta chains listed next were all sequenced from one sample in a study of T cells of healthy individuals. Each CDR3 protein is one row after TCRdb ran MiXCR on the 5' RACE reads. The sample shows about 60,000 distinct CDR3 sequences, about a sixth of them seen only once. The source of these receptors is a human donor in good health.

This clonotype was observed at least ten times. This chain links TRBV25-1 with TRBJ2-1, with D tentatively TRBD2 (6 bases). There are 12 residues in the CDR3. Trimming left V 7 bases short and J 8 bases short, with 12 bases between. Germline CDR1 is MGHDK and CDR2 is SYGVNS. This chain's CDR3 is CASTVREDEQFF. CDR3 coding DNA: TGTGCCAGCACCGTGAGGGAGGATGAGCAGTTCTTC.

The CDR3 region is CSAREQSYEQYF. CDR3 nucleotides: TGCAGTGCTAGAGAACAGAGCTACGAGCAGTACTTC. The chain links TRBV20-1 to TRBJ2-7; D is unclear. This CDR3 comprises 12 residues. Trimming removed 0 bases from V and 3 bases from J, with 6 bases in between. The germline V gene encodes CDR1 DFQATT and CDR2 SNEGSKA (reference sequence).

In this sample, this clonotype turned up many times. J is TRBJ2-5 and V is TRBV24-1; no definite D call. Germline CDR1 KGHDR, CDR2 SFDVKD. This CDR3 region has 12 residues. The V end was cut by 3 bases, the J end by 0 bases, with 1 base between. Written as DNA, the CDR3 is TGTGCCACCAGTGATGACCAAGAGACCCAGTACTTC. Protein product: CATSDDQETQYF.

This clonotype was seen at least ten times. The CDR3 is CASSLNGAYEQYF. CDR3 in DNA: TGCGCCAGCAGCTTAAATGGCGCCTACGAGCAGTACTTC. J is TRBJ2-7 and V is TRBV5-1; D gene unclear. Between the trimmed V and J ends, which lost 2 bases and 2 bases, there was a span of 8 bases. Germline CDR1 and CDR2: SGHRS and YFSETQ. The CDR3 length is 13 residues.

This clonotype has a handful of counts. This chain's CDR3 is CASSRGVTQGSTLYEQYF. The CDR3 region has the DNA TGTGCCAGCTCACGTGGGGTGACACAGGGATCCACACTTTACGAGCAGTACTTC. The V and J genes are TRBV18 and TRBJ2-7; TRBD1 might be the D (6 bases). The length of the CDR3 is 18 residues. Germline loops: CDR1 KGHSH, CDR2 LQKENI. Trimming took 4 bases from V and 4 from J, leaving 26 bases between them.

The chain links TRBV11-2 to TRBJ1-1; unclear D gene. The CDR3 is made up of 15 amino acids. The germline CDR1 and CDR2 sequences are SGHAT and FQNNGV. V gave up 0 bases and J gave up 2 bases, with 10 bases separating them. The CDR3 DNA reads as TGTGCCAGCAGCTTAGAGGCAGGCTTCAACACTGAAGCTTTCTTT. This gives the protein CASSLEAGFNTEAFF.

The chain has TRBV2 and TRBJ1-5; D is perhaps TRBD1 (5 bases). Germline V gives CDR1 SNHLY, CDR2 FYNNEI. V lost 1 base, J lost 3 bases, and 10 bases lay in between. The CDR3 totals 15 residues. The CDR3 reads CASSEGGWDNQPQHF. The CDR3 DNA is TGTGCCAGCAGTGAAGGGGGCTGGGACAATCAGCCCCAGCATTTT.

The chain carries TRBV4-2 and TRBJ2-7; weak D call: TRBD1 (6 bases). CDR3 length equals 16 residues. Germline CDR1 LGHNA, CDR2 YNFKEQ. V was trimmed by 0 bases and J by 4 bases, leaving 16 bases between them. CDR3 residues: CASSQEGASQGYEQYF. DNA for the CDR3: TGTGCCAGCAGCCAAGAGGGAGCTAGTCAGGGGTACGAGCAGTACTTC.

At least ten counts were recorded for this clonotype. The rearrangement links TRBV7-2 to TRBJ2-5; 9 nucleotides line up with TRBD2. Trimming at V came to 5 bases and at J to 6 bases, leaving 13 bases not matched to a gene. This CDR3 is built from 16 residues. Per the germline V gene, CDR1 is SGHTA and CDR2 is FQGNSA. The CDR3: CASSPLAGEGLQTQYF. The CDR3 bases are TGTGCCAGCAGCCCATTAGCGGGAGAGGGGTTGCAGACCCAGTACTTC.

This clonotype was picked up a small number of times. The genes are TRBV7-9 and TRBJ2-3, with unresolved D. CDR3 length equals 15 residues. V lost 1 base and J lost 0, with 8 bases in between. Germline V lookup: CDR1 SEHNR, CDR2 FQNEAQ (reference sequence). CDR3 in DNA: TGTGCCAGCAGCTTAGGGCGGTCTAGCACAGATACGCAGTATTTT. It specifies CASSLGRSSTDTQYF. Together with reference TRBV7-9 and TRBJ2-3, the CDR3 gives the full variable domain: DTGVSQNPRHKITKRGQNVTFRCDPISEHNRLYWYRQTLGQGPEFLTYFQNEAQLEKSRLLSDRFSAERPKGSFSTLEIQRTEQGDSAMYLCASSLGRSSTDTQYFGPGTRLTVL.

The sample holds many counts of this clonotype. CDR3 sequence reads: CASTLRGQLVGTEAFF. For the CDR3, the DNA is TGTGCCAGTACACTACGGGGCCAATTGGTGGGCACTGAAGCTTTCTTT. The chain joins TRBV19 to TRBJ1-1; a weak D match, TRBD1 (5 bases). Germline V gene sequence: CDR1 LNHDA, CDR2 SQIVND (reference sequence). This CDR3 region has 16 residues. The ends were cut back, 7 bases at V and 4 bases at J, with 22 bases in the middle.

This clonotype has only a few counts. The chain employs TRBV11-1 and TRBJ2-1; the D gene is possibly TRBD2 (7 bases). CDR1 SGHAT and CDR2 FQDESV come from the germline V gene (reference sequence). Trimming took 5 bases from V and 10 from J, leaving 21 bases between them. The length of the CDR3 is 15 residues. CDR3 sequence: CASSVSSGKGVEQFF. The CDR3 DNA reads TGTGCCAGCAGCGTCTCTAGCGGCAAGGGGGTCGAGCAGTTCTTC.

The V and J genes are TRBV3-1 and TRBJ2-7, with D uncertain. The CDR3 is made up of 14 amino acids. CDR1 and CDR2 (germline): LGHDT, YNNKEL (reference sequence). Trimming took 2 bases from V and 0 from J, leaving 8 bases between them. The CDR3 spells CASSQQASSYEQYF. CDR3 DNA: TGTGCCAGCAGCCAACAGGCGAGCTCCTACGAGCAGTACTTC.

In this sample, this clonotype turned up many times. The CDR3 here is CSAINPGQGDNEQFF. The CDR3 nucleotides are TGCAGCGCTATTAATCCGGGACAGGGGGACAATGAGCAGTTCTTC. V is TRBV29-1 and J is TRBJ2-1, with 11 bases matching TRBD1. CDR3 length: 15 amino acids. Germline V gene sequence: CDR1 SQVTM, CDR2 ANQGSEA. V shed 7 bases and J 5 bases; nucleotides not matched to a gene: 10.

This clonotype showed up many times. This sequence joins TRBV7-2 and TRBJ2-5; D unclear. The CDR3 sequence is 14 residues long. V lost 2 bases to trimming and J lost 4 bases, with 11 bases between them. Germline loops: CDR1 SGHTA, CDR2 FQGNSA. The CDR3 DNA reads TGTGCCAGCAGCTTATCGGCAGATGGAGAGACCCAGTACTTC. Its protein product is CASSLSADGETQYF.